The sequence of this T cell receptor beta chain was determined in a study of PD-1 blockade in classical Hodgkin lymphoma. Study conclusions and caveats: Excluded were patients who started nivolumab under 1 year after ASCT, a group that had lower diversity. In newly diagnosed patients, baseline TCR diversity was reportedly below that of healthy donors.

Sequencing was performed with immunoSEQ multiplex PCR; in TCRdb, only in-frame clones are kept and a portion is missing. The sample lists about 21,000 clones; over 65% were seen once. As regards this clone: Its antigen is unknown.

CDR1 and CDR2 (germline): SGDLS, YYNGEE. The CDR3 is made up of 16 amino acids. The V and J ends lost 0 bases and 3 bases, in that order; junction bases with no gene match: 1. The time point here: cycle 4 day 1 (C4D1), after 6 weeks of nivolumab. In every patient, relapse followed autologous stem cell transplantation, while exposure to brentuximab vedotin differed. By magnetic negative selection, CD8+ T cells were isolated from the thawed PBMCs. V usage is TRBV9 and J usage is TRBJ2-3; TRBD2 matches at 13 bases. Here the sequenced sample was CD8+ T cells from blood, taken before the fourth cycle of nivolumab. The sequence came from a human donor with classical Hodgkin lymphoma. CDR3 in amino acids: CASSVGTSGGTDTQYF. The CDR3 nucleotides read TGTGCCAGCAGCGTAGGGACTAGCGGGGGTACAGATACGCAGTATTTT. Together with reference TRBV9 and TRBJ2-3, the CDR3 gives the full variable domain: DSGVTQTPKHLITATGQRVTLRCSPRSGDLSVYWYQQSLDQGLQFLIQYYNGEERAKGNILERFSAQQFPDLHSELNLSSLELGDSALYFCASSVGTSGGTDTQYFGPGTRLTVL.